Reported below is one TCR beta chain. While infection was still active, Seattle patients were enrolled and then followed longitudinally. The data are from a study of blood T cell repertoires in COVID-19. The protocol was immunoSEQ multiplex PCR, while the TCRdb copy is restricted to in-frame clones and leaves out a portion. The profile shows about 160,000 clones, around 92% of them singletons. The sequence was collected from a man aged 25 to 40 with COVID-19, enrolled during active disease. Input material: peripheral blood.

Written as DNA, the CDR3 is TGTGCCAGCAGCTCAGCCGGGACAGATGCTTACATACCCTCCTACAATGAGCAGTTCTTC. Amino acids: CASSSAGTDAYIPSYNEQFF. This rearrangement joins TRBV7-2 to TRBJ2-1, with 7 bases aligning to TRBD1. The CDR3 has 20 residues. CDR1 is SGHTA, CDR2 FQGNSA, per germline. Unmatched junction bases numbered 18, after V lost 4 bases and J lost 0 bases.